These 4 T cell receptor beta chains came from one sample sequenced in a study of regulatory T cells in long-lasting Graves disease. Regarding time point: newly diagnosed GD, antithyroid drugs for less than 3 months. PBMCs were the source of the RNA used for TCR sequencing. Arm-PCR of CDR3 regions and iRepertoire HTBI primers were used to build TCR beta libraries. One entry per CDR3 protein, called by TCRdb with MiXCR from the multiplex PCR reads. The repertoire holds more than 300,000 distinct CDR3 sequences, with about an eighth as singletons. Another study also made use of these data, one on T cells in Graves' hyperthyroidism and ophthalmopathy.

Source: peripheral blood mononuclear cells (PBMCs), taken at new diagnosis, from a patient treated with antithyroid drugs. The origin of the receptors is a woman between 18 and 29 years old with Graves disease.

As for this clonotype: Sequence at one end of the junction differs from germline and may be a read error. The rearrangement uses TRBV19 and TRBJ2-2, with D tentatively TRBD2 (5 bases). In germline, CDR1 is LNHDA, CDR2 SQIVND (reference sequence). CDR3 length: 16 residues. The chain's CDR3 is CASSIGPGFNTGELLF. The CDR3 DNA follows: TGTGCCAGTAGTATAGGCCCAGGATTTAACACCGGGGAGCTGCTTTTT.

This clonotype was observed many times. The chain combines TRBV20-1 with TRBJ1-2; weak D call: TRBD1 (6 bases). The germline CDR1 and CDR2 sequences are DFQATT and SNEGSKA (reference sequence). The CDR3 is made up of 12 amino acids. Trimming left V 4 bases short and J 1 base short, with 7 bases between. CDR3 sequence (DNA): TGCAGTGCTAAAGGGGGTAACTATGGCTACACCTTC. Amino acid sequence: CSAKGGNYGYTF.

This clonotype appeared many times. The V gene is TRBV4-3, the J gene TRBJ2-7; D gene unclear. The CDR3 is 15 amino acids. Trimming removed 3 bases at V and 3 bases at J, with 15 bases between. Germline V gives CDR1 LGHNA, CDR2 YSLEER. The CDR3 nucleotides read TGCGCCAGCAGCCAGGCCCTTAAGGGCGGCTACGAGCAGTACTTC. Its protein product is CASSQALKGGYEQYF.

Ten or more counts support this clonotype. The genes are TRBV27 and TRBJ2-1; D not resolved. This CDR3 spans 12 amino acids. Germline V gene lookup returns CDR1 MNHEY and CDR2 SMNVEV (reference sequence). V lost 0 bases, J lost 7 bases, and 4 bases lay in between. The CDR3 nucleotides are TGTGCCAGCAGTTTATCGGGGAATGAGCAGTTCTTC. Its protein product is CASSLSGNEQFF.